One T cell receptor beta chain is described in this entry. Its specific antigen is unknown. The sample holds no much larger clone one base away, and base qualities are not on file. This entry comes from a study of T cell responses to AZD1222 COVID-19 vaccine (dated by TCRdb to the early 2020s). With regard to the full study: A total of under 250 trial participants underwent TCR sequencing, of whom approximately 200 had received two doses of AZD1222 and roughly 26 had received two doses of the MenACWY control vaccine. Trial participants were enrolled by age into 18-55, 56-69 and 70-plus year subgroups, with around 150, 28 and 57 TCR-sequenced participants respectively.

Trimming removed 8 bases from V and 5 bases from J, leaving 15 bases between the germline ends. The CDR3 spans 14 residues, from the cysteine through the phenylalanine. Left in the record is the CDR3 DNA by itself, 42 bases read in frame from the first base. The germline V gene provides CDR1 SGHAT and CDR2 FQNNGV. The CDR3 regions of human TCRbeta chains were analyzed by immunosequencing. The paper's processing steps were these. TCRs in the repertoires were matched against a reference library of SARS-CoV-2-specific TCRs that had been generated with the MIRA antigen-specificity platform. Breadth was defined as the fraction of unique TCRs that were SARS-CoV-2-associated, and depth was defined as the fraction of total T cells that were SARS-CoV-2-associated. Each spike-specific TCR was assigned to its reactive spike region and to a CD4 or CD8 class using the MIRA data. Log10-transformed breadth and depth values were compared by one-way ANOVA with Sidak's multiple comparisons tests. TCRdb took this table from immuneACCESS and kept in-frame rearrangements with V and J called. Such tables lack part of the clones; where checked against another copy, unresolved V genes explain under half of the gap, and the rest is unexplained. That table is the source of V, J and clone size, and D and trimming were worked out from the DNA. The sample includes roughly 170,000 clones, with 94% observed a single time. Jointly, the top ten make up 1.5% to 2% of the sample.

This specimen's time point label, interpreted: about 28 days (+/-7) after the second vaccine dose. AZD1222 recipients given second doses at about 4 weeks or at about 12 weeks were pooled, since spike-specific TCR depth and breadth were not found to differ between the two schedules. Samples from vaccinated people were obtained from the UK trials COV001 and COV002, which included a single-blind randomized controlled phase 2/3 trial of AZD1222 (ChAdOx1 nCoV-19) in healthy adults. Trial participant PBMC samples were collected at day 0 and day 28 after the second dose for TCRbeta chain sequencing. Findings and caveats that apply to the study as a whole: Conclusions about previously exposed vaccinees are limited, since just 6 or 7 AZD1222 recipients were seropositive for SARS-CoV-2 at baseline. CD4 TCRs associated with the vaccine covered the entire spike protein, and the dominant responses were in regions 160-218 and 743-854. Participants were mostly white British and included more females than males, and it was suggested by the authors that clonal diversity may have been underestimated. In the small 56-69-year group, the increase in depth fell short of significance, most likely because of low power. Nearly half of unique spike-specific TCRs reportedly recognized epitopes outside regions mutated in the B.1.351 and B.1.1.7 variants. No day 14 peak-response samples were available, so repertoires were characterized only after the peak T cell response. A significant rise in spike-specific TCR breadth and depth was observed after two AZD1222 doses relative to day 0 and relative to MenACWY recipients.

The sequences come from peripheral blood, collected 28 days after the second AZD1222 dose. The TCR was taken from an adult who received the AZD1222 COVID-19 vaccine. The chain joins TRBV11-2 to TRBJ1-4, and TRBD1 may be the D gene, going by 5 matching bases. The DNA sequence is TGTGCCAGCGGGAGGGGCAGGGAGAATGAAAAACTGTTTTTT. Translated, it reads CASGRGRENEKLFF.